The source of this T cell receptor (delta chain) is a study of Vδ1+ human thymocytes. Germline V gives CDR1 TSWWSYY, CDR2 QGS. This CDR3 contains 22 residues. Unmatched junction bases numbered 21, after V lost 1 base and J lost 1 base. After alphabeta T cell depletion, CD3+ Vdelta1+ Vdelta2- thymocytes were sorted. To note about this clone: The antigen remains undetermined. This same CDR3 is encoded by further DNA sequences in the sample.

The template was reverse-transcribed extracted RNA. Pooled V-gene forward primers with one constant-region reverse primer generated the CDR3 amplicons by multiplex PCR. TCRdb reanalysed the multiplex PCR reads with CATT. Among more than 50,000 delta-chain clones listed, 15% to 20% were seen once. General study results and limits: Donors shared many TRG clonotypes but few TRD clonotypes. Despite high sort purity, about 20% of thymic T cell receptor delta sequences were Vdelta2. Thymic TRG and TRD repertoires appeared highly polyclonal, with Gaussian CDR3 length distributions. Bulk data may be misread because of unexpected Vdelta2 sequences.

The TCR was taken from a boy under two years old who had congenital heart surgery. The chain recombines TRDV1 with TRDJ1; 10 bases agree with TRDD3. Material for sequencing was Vdelta1+ gamma-delta thymocytes from the thymus. Subset specified: FACS-sorted CD3+ TCRalphabeta- TCRVdelta1+ TCRVdelta2- thymocytes. As DNA, the CDR3 is TGTGCTCTTGGGGAACCTTACAGTTCCCGTACTGGGGGATTGCCCCTCACCGATAAACTCATCTTT. Its translation is CALGEPYSSRTGGLPLTDKLIF.